A selection of T cell receptor beta chains follows, all from one sample in a study of T cell repertoires in cytomegalovirus infection. These TCRs are of unknown antigen specificity. A single record per CDR3 protein comes from TCRdb applying MiXCR to the reads. The data contain approximately 730,000 distinct CDR3 sequences, roughly 33% of them seen just once; the ten biggest clones take up roughly 20%. The specimen was cultured PBMCs, collected from culture after CMV antigen stimulation. The receptors shown here come from a human donor in good health (CMV status not recorded). Some clones in this sample may be carry-over from other donors' samples. Both conserved end residues are part of each CDR3. Fields, in order: clone size, D gene, J gene, V gene, CDR3 protein, CDR3 DNA. The D gene is left open where the match is weak. Only some rows state a clone size, as once, few, many or a class for expanded clones.

>few|TRBD2|TRBJ2-6|TRBV7-9
CASSLAGLAGGGSGANVLTF
TGTGCCAGCAGCTTAGCGGGACTAGCGGGAGGGGGGTCTGGGGCCAACGTCCTGACTTTC
>many|.|TRBJ1-1|TRBV7-6
CASSTGQSFMNTEAFF
TGTGCCAGCAGCACAGGACAGAGCTTTATGAACACTGAAGCTTTCTTT
>.|.|TRBJ2-2|TRBV7-2
CASSLIRELFF
TGTGCCAGCAGCTTAATTAGGGAGCTGTTTTTT
>.|.|TRBJ2-3|TRBV4-1
CASSQAYRDGTDTQYF
TGCGCCAGCAGCCAAGCCTACCGGGATGGCACAGATACGCAGTATTTT
>.|.|TRBJ2-7|TRBV3-1
CASSPGPGGYEQYF
TGTGCCAGCAGCCCGGGACCGGGCGGCTACGAGCAGTACTTC
>many|TRBD2|TRBJ2-3|TRBV7-8
CASRPRGGTDTQYF
TGTGCCAGCAGGCCGCGGGGGGGCACAGATACGCAGTATTTT
>few|.|TRBJ1-5|TRBV2
CASKVEEFNQPQHF
TGTGCCAGCAAGGTGGAGGAGTTCAATCAGCCCCAGCATTTT
>.|.|TRBJ1-4|TRBV20-1
CSANRVTNEKLFF
TGCAGTGCCAACAGGGTAACTAATGAAAAACTGTTTTTT
>few|TRBD2|TRBJ2-1|TRBV11-2
CASSFLLAGVGEQFF
TGTGCCAGCAGCTTTCTCCTAGCGGGAGTGGGTGAGCAGTTCTTC
>few|.|TRBJ1-2|TRBV19
CASSMRQGLNYGYTF
TGTGCCAGTAGTATGCGGCAGGGTTTGAACTATGGCTACACCTTC
>.|.|TRBJ2-3|TRBV7-2
CASRVTDTQYF
TGTGCCAGCCGGGTCACAGATACGCAGTATTTT
>.|TRBD1|TRBJ2-3|TRBV6-1
CASRPGQAYTDTQYF
TGTGCCAGCAGGCCGGGACAGGCTTACACAGATACGCAGTATTTT
>.|TRBD2|TRBJ2-5|TRBV27
CASSPISGTWGTQYF
TGTGCCAGCAGTCCGATTAGCGGGACCTGGGGGACCCAGTACTTC
>.|.|TRBJ1-2|TRBV7-6
CASSLAYYGYTF
TGTGCCAGCAGCTTAGCCTACTATGGCTACACCTTC
>.|.|TRBJ1-2|TRBV18
CASSQNIGYGYTF
TGTGCCAGCTCACAAAATATCGGGTATGGCTACACCTTC
>.|.|TRBJ2-3|TRBV6-4
CASSLWTSPTTDTQYF
TGTGCCAGCAGTCTTTGGACTTCTCCGACCACAGATACGCAGTATTTT
>once|.|TRBJ1-1|TRBV28
CASSRTEAFPFF
TGTGCCAGCAGCAGGACGGAGGCTTTTCCTTTCTTT
>.|.|TRBJ2-1|TRBV2
CASSDRGTHYNEQFF
TGTGCCAGCAGTGACCGGGGGACCCACTACAATGAGCAGTTCTTC
>.|TRBD2|TRBJ2-5|TRBV6-1
CASSRPRTSTETQYF
TGTGCCAGCAGTAGACCTCGGACTAGTACAGAGACCCAGTACTTC
>.|TRBD2|TRBJ2-1|TRBV11-2
CASSPGGLAGGGSYNEQFF
TGTGCCAGCAGCCCTGGTGGGCTAGCGGGAGGGGGGTCCTACAATGAGCAGTTCTTC
>.|TRBD2|TRBJ2-5|TRBV12-3/TRBV12-4
CASSLGTSEKTQYF
TGTGCCAGCAGTTTGGGGACTAGCGAGAAGACCCAGTACTTC
>once|TRBD1|TRBJ1-1|TRBV6-6
CASSYPADRVTEAFF
TGTGCCAGCAGTTACCCCGCCGACAGGGTCACTGAAGCTTTCTTT
>.|.|TRBJ2-7|TRBV2
CASSEADSYGEQYF
TGTGCCAGCAGTGAGGCAGATTCCTACGGCGAGCAGTACTTC
>.|.|TRBJ2-1|TRBV7-2
CASSLLRVANEQFF
TGTGCCAGCAGCTTATTGAGGGTGGCGAATGAGCAGTTCTTC
>few|.|TRBJ2-7|TRBV7-9
CASSLGGGGSTYEQYF
TGTGCCAGCAGCTTAGGTGGAGGGGGCTCAACCTACGAGCAGTACTTC
>few|.|TRBJ2-7|TRBV7-8
CASSLLGRFYEQYF
TGTGCCAGCAGCTTACTGGGGAGGTTCTACGAGCAGTACTTC
>many|.|TRBJ2-3|TRBV7-2
CASSLGSQGPTDTQYF
TGTGCCAGCAGCTTAGGTTCCCAAGGGCCCACAGATACGCAGTATTTT
>.|.|TRBJ2-2|TRBV7-2
CASSPGVMGTGELFF
TGTGCCAGCAGCCCAGGGGTTATGGGCACCGGGGAGCTGTTTTTT
>once|.|TRBJ1-1|TRBV6-5
CATRDVNTEAFF
TGTGCCACCAGGGACGTGAACACTGAAGCTTTCTTT
>.|.|TRBJ1-1|TRBV7-8
CASSFKGVNTEAFF
TGTGCCAGCAGCTTTAAGGGGGTGAACACTGAAGCTTTCTTT
>.|.|TRBJ2-3|TRBV11-2
CASSFSRLRSTDTQYF
TGTGCCAGCAGCTTCTCTCGACTCCGAAGCACAGATACGCAGTATTTT
>.|.|TRBJ2-3|TRBV28
CASSLSTGGSYTQYF
TGTGCCAGCAGTTTAAGTACAGGAGGATCTTATACGCAGTATTTT
>many|TRBD1|TRBJ1-4|TRBV7-2
CASSLGPGTGEKLFF
TGTGCCAGCAGCTTAGGCCCAGGGACAGGGGAAAAACTGTTTTTT
>many|.|TRBJ1-4|TRBV7-6
CASSAQEGFEKLFF
TGTGCCAGCAGCGCCCAAGAAGGGTTTGAAAAACTGTTTTTT
>.|.|TRBJ2-5|TRBV6-4
CASSGLSGETQYF
TGTGCCAGCAGTGGGCTGAGCGGGGAGACCCAGTACTTC
>few|.|TRBJ1-4|TRBV7-6
CASSLGTGIAEKLFF
TGTGCCAGCAGCTTAGGCACGGGTATTGCTGAAAAACTGTTTTTT
>many|.|TRBJ2-7|TRBV7-2
CASSLTGGYEQYF
TGTGCCAGCAGCTTAACTGGGGGCTACGAGCAGTACTTC
>.|.|TRBJ1-2|TRBV20-1
CSATPGVFDGYTF
TGCAGTGCTACCCCCGGCGTTTTTGATGGCTACACCTTC
>.|TRBD2|TRBJ2-7|TRBV7-8
CASSLAGTSGFEQYF
TGTGCCAGCAGCTTAGCTGGGACTAGCGGGTTCGAGCAGTACTTC
>many|.|TRBJ2-1|TRBV7-2
CASTPLGRVNEQFF
TGTGCCAGCACCCCCCTGGGCCGGGTCAATGAGCAGTTCTTC
>few|.|TRBJ1-5|TRBV20-1
CSARSGGNQPQHF
TGCAGTGCTAGGAGTGGGGGCAATCAGCCCCAGCATTTT
>few|.|TRBJ2-3|TRBV18
CASSRPGANQNTDTQYF
TGTGCCAGCTCACGACCCGGGGCCAATCAGAACACAGATACGCAGTATTTT
>many|.|TRBJ2-1|TRBV4-3
CASSQDTRGEQFF
TGCGCCAGCAGCCAAGATACCCGGGGTGAGCAGTTCTTC
>.|.|TRBJ2-5|TRBV25-1
CASSANRAGQQTQYF
TGTGCCAGCAGTGCCAATCGGGCAGGACAACAGACCCAGTACTTC
>.|TRBD1|TRBJ2-7|TRBV7-9
CASSGPQGADPEQYF
TGTGCCAGCAGCGGCCCCCAGGGGGCAGATCCCGAGCAGTACTTC